The T cell receptor beta chain described here comes from a study of CD8 T cells in Susac syndrome. TCR beta sequencing covered blood CD8+ and CD4+ T cells. Multiple sclerosis controls were treatment-naive patients with stable or active relapsing-remitting disease. Per the germline V gene, CDR1 is SGHNT and CDR2 is YENEEA. Germline trimming cut 5 bases from V and 9 bases from J; bases unmatched to any gene: 16. This CDR3 spans 16 amino acids. RNA in amounts of roughly 0.45 to 1 ug was reverse transcribed with random hexamers. immunoSEQ multiplex PCR amplified TCR beta CDR3 across 54 Vbeta, 13 Jbeta. TCRdb re-analysed the immunoSEQ multiplex PCR reads in MiXCR, keeping a single row per CDR3 protein. The sample includes 300,000 to 350,000 distinct CDR3 sequences, 92% of them seen just once.

The rearrangement uses TRBV11-3 and TRBJ1-1; 9 bases line up with TRBD1. This clonotype originated in a human donor with multiple sclerosis. The specimen was CD4+ T cells from PBMCs. CDR3 in DNA: TGTGCCAGCAGCGCCCGGACAGGGGATCCCCCTTTCCAAGCTTTCTTT. This codes for CASSARTGDPPFQAFF.